Listed below are T cell receptor beta chains from one sample, sequenced in a study of regulatory T cells in long-lasting Graves disease. A single record per CDR3 protein comes from TCRdb applying MiXCR to the multiplex PCR reads. The sample records under 500,000 distinct CDR3 sequences, roughly 15% being singletons. These data also featured in a second study, about T cells in Graves' hyperthyroidism and ophthalmopathy.

The sequences come from peripheral blood mononuclear cells (PBMCs), collected at new diagnosis, from a patient treated with antithyroid drugs. The receptors come from a woman between 25 and 40 years old with Graves disease. CDR3s include the opening cysteine and the closing phenylalanine or tryptophan. The order of the fields is J gene, D gene, V gene, clone size, CDR3 protein, CDR3 DNA. D genes are given only for firm matches. A row's size may be missing; if present it is once, few, many or a size class.

>TRBJ2-5|NA|TRBV30|many
CAWTRASTQETQYF
TGTGCCTGGACCAGGGCCAGTACCCAAGAGACCCAGTACTTC
>TRBJ1-3|NA|TRBV4-3|NA
CASSQDGQGPSLLYF
TGCGCCAGCAGCCAAGATGGGCAGGGGCCGTCGTTACTTTATTTT
>TRBJ2-5|NA|TRBV15|few
CATSRDTDQETQYF
TGTGCTACCAGCAGAGATACAGATCAAGAGACCCAGTACTTC
>TRBJ2-5|TRBD1|TRBV12-3/TRBV12-4|once
CASRLPGTAGTQYF
TGTGCCAGCAGACTCCCCGGGACAGCTGGGACCCAGTACTTC
>TRBJ1-5|NA|TRBV28|NA
CASSFKNWDQPQHF
TGTGCCAGCAGTTTTAAGAATTGGGATCAGCCCCAGCATTTT
>TRBJ2-7|TRBD1|TRBV7-3|few
CASSCPPDRGGSYEQYF
TGTGCCAGCAGCTGCCCCCCCGACAGGGGAGGATCCTACGAGCAGTACTTC
>TRBJ1-5|NA|TRBV20-1|many
CSARDRTENSNQPQHF
TGCAGTGCTAGAGACCGGACAGAAAATAGCAATCAGCCCCAGCATTTT
>TRBJ2-7|NA|TRBV5-1|many
CASSLGGDYYEQYF
TGCGCCAGCAGCTTGGGAGGCGACTACTACGAGCAGTACTTC
>TRBJ1-1|TRBD1|TRBV5-1|NA
CASSSIRQGGNTEAFF
TGCGCCAGCAGCTCCATTCGACAGGGCGGGAACACTGAAGCTTTCTTT
>TRBJ1-1|NA|TRBV7-9|many
CASSLEGGTPRTEAFF
TGTGCCAGCAGCTTAGAGGGAGGTACCCCCCGCACTGAAGCTTTCTTT
>TRBJ2-7|NA|TRBV2|few
CASSRVGVGYEQYF
TGTGCCAGCAGCCGGGTCGGGGTCGGCTACGAGCAGTACTTC
>TRBJ2-1|NA|TRBV20-1|NA
CSGQSERRIYNEQFF
TGCAGTGGTCAATCGGAGCGGAGGATCTACAATGAGCAGTTCTTC
>TRBJ2-1|TRBD1|TRBV24-1|many
CATSDPTLTGQGGFNEQFF
TGTGCCACCAGTGATCCAACACTCACGGGACAGGGGGGATTTAATGAGCAGTTCTTC